The 29 T cell receptor beta chains given below trace back to one sample, sequenced in a study of identical twins (TCRdb year 2016). Receptor libraries were prepared by 5' RACE. The sequencer listed for this sample is Illumina HiSeq 2000. TCRdb redid the processing of the public reads, applying fastp at Q25 and MiXCR, and retained in-frame beta chains. Rows matching on CDR3 protein sequence are summarized as one entry with the most common DNA and genes. The sample has around 680,000 distinct CDR3 sequences on record, less than 10% of them singletons. The leading ten clones occupy around 0.98% of the sample. This sample was also put to use in a study of yellow fever vaccine responses in identical twins.

The specimen sequenced was PBMCs. These receptors all come from a woman aged 18-35 years in good health.

CDR3 sequence: CSARGGQGSYEQYF. The CDR3 DNA sequence: TGCAGTGCTAGAGGGGGACAGGGGTCCTACGAGCAGTACTTC. The V call is TRBV20-1, the J call TRBJ2-7, with TRBD1 matching 10 bases. The V gene's germline CDR1 is DFQATT and CDR2 SNEGSKA (reference sequence). After removal of 1 base from V and 1 base from J, the junction contained 1 base not matched to a gene. CDR3 length: 14 amino acids.

This clonotype showed up many times. This chain joins TRBV20-1 and TRBJ1-6; D is unclear. This CDR3 is built from 15 residues. Trimming left V 2 bases short and J 1 base short, with 9 bases between. Germline CDR1 and CDR2: DFQATT and SNEGSKA (reference sequence). The CDR3 reads CSARYSTSYNSPLHF. CDR3 sequence (DNA): TGCAGTGCTAGATATTCGACATCCTATAATTCACCCCTCCACTTT.

CDR3: CASSIWTEAFF. The CDR3 coding sequence is TGTGCCAGTAGTATCTGGACTGAAGCTTTCTTT. This chain connects TRBV19 to TRBJ1-1, with no clear D. The V gene lost 3 bases and the J gene lost 5 bases, with 4 bases spanning the gap. CDR3 size: 11 residues. The germline V gene encodes CDR1 LNHDA and CDR2 SQIVND (reference sequence).

This clonotype was detected a few times. This chain connects TRBV28 to TRBJ2-1; 8 positions match TRBD1. Per the germline V gene, CDR1 is MDHEN and CDR2 is SYDVKM. The CDR3 consists of 15 residues. V shed 5 bases, J shed 6 bases, and the junction held 9 bases outside the gene matches. The CDR3 loop is CASSPQGAISNEQFF. As DNA, the CDR3 is TGTGCCAGCAGTCCTCAGGGGGCGATATCCAATGAGCAGTTCTTC. Together with reference TRBV28 and TRBJ2-1, the CDR3 gives the full variable domain: DVKVTQSSRYLVKRTGEKVFLECVQDMDHENMFWYRQDPGLGLRLIYFSYDVKMKEKGDIPEGYSVSREKKERFSLILESASTNQTSMYLCASSPQGAISNEQFFGPGTRLTVL.

The chain has TRBV10-3 and TRBJ2-7; 9 bases fit TRBD1. This CDR3 region has 14 residues. Trimming at V came to 6 bases and at J to 0 bases, leaving 3 bases not matched to a gene. CDR1 is ENHRY, CDR2 SYGVKD, per germline. CDR3 sequence reads: CAISPGQGSYEQYF. The DNA for the CDR3 is TGTGCCATCAGCCCGGGACAGGGCTCCTACGAGCAGTACTTC.

This clonotype was counted at least ten times. The chain combines TRBV7-2 with TRBJ1-3; D gene unclear. The CDR3 contains 15 residues. Germline-derived CDR1 and CDR2 are SGHTA and FQGNSA. Trimming took 7 bases from V and 0 from J, leaving 13 bases between them. CDR3 region: CASKPAELSGNTIYF. In nucleotides, the CDR3 is TGTGCCAGCAAACCCGCGGAACTCTCTGGAAACACCATATATTTT. Drawing the rest from reference TRBV7-2 and TRBJ1-3, the complete variable domain is GAGVSQSPSNKVTEKGKDVELRCDPISGHTALYWYRQSLGQGLEFLIYFQGNSAPDKSGLPSDRFSAERTGGSVSTLTIQRTQQEDSAVYLCASKPAELSGNTIYFGEGSWLTVV.

This clonotype has just a few counts. The chain uses TRBV3-2 and TRBJ2-1; TRBD2 is the table's D call, not checked against the DNA. TRBV3-2 constitutes a pseudogene. CDR3 size: 17 residues. The CDR3 loop reads CASSQGLAGGQNNEQFF. The CDR3, as DNA: TGTGCCAGCAGCCAAGGTCTAGCGGGAGGGCAAAACAATGAGCAGTTCTTC.

This clonotype was recorded many times. V usage is TRBV19 and J usage is TRBJ1-1; D gene unclear. The ends were cut back, 0 bases at V and 4 bases at J, with 9 bases in the middle. The germline CDR1 and CDR2 sequences are LNHDA and SQIVND (reference sequence). The CDR3 has 14 residues. CDR3 region: CASSIEGIGTEAFF. In DNA, the CDR3 is TGTGCCAGTAGTATAGAGGGAATCGGCACTGAAGCTTTCTTT.

The table lists this clonotype with a few counts. This sequence joins TRBV20-1 and TRBJ1-4; 9 bases fit TRBD1. V shed 2 bases and J 8 bases; nucleotides not matched to a gene: 6. The CDR3 is 14 residues long. Per germline, CDR1 DFQATT and CDR2 SNEGSKA (reference sequence). CDR3 region: CSARPTGGEEKLFF. CDR3 DNA: TGCAGTGCTAGACCCACAGGGGGCGAGGAAAAACTGTTTTTT.

This clonotype was seen many times. The rearrangement uses TRBV4-1 and TRBJ2-7; D possibly corresponds to TRBD1 (5 bases). Trimming stripped 0 bases from V and 2 bases from J, with 11 bases between. The germline CDR1 and CDR2 sequences are MGHRA and YSYEKL. The CDR3 is made up of 15 amino acids. The CDR3 spells CASSQDRQITYEQYF. CDR3 sequence (DNA): TGCGCCAGCAGCCAAGACAGACAGATAACCTACGAGCAGTACTTC.

This clonotype has at least ten counts. The chain is built from TRBV11-1 and TRBJ1-1; D gene ambiguous. Between the trimmed V and J ends, which lost 4 bases and 0 bases, there was a span of 9 bases. Germline CDR1 SGHAT, CDR2 FQDESV (reference sequence). This CDR3 is 14 amino acids long. CDR3 nucleotides: TGTGCCAGCAGCTCCAGGACGATGAACACTGAAGCTTTCTTT. Translating gives CASSSRTMNTEAFF.

The chain couples TRBV3-1 to TRBJ2-7; weak D call: TRBD2 (6 bases). The length of the CDR3 is 13 residues. Germline loops: CDR1 LGHDT, CDR2 YNNKEL (reference sequence). Trimming stripped 4 bases from V and 2 bases from J, with 9 bases between. For the CDR3, the DNA is TGTGCCAGCAGCCGAGGGGAGGCCTACGAGCAGTACTTC. The encoded protein is CASSRGEAYEQYF.

This clonotype was counted a few times. The chain is built from TRBV28 and TRBJ1-1; D perhaps matches TRBD1 (5 bases). V dropped 3 bases and J dropped 1 base, with 9 bases sitting between them. CDR1 and CDR2 from the germline V gene are MDHEN and SYDVKM. CDR3 length: 14 residues. CDR3 protein: CASSFMGRNTEAFF. The CDR3, as DNA: TGTGCCAGCAGTTTTATGGGACGGAACACTGAAGCTTTCTTT.

This clonotype turned up a few times. The V and J genes are TRBV28 and TRBJ2-1, with D tentatively TRBD2 (6 bases). Germline loops: CDR1 MDHEN, CDR2 SYDVKM. This CDR3 is built from 14 residues. The germline V and J ends were trimmed by 4 bases and 5 bases, with 12 bases remaining between them. The CDR3 loop is CASSSPTRDNEQFF. The CDR3 DNA reads as TGTGCCAGCAGTTCTCCGACTAGGGACAATGAGCAGTTCTTC.

The chain recombines TRBV7-3 with TRBJ2-3; TRBD1 or TRBD2 may be the D gene (7 bases each). Germline CDR1 reads SGHTA; CDR2 reads FQGTGA. The CDR3 is 15 residues long. Trimming removed 5 bases from V and 4 bases from J, with 16 bases in between. The CDR3 sequence: CASSPKGAGADTQYF. CDR3 nucleotide sequence: TGTGCCAGCAGCCCGAAGGGGGCGGGGGCAGATACGCAGTATTTT.

This clonotype was seen only once. The V and J genes are TRBV9 and TRBJ2-7; the D gene is possibly TRBD2 (6 bases). Germline loops: CDR1 SGDLS, CDR2 YYNGEE. Trimming took off 0 bases at V and 1 base at J, with 11 bases between the two ends. This CDR3 has 15 amino acids. The CDR3 is CASSVDSGGSYEQYF. For the CDR3, the DNA is TGTGCCAGCAGCGTAGATTCCGGAGGGTCCTACGAGCAGTACTTC.

The chain has TRBV20-1 and TRBJ2-5, with D perhaps TRBD2 (7 bases). This CDR3 has 12 amino acids. Trimming left V 7 bases short and J 1 base short, with 10 bases between. Germline assignment: CDR1 DFQATT and CDR2 SNEGSKA (reference sequence). The CDR3 spells CSERDTQETQYF. The CDR3 DNA reads as TGCAGTGAGCGGGACACCCAAGAGACCCAGTACTTC.

This clonotype has just a few counts. The rearrangement links TRBV6-1 to TRBJ2-2, with 7 bases identical to TRBD1. Trimming cost V 5 bases and J 6 bases; bases outside gene matches: 6. Germline V gives CDR1 MNHNS, CDR2 SASEGT. The CDR3 is 14 residues long. Here the CDR3 DNA reads TGTGCCAGCAGTCCGACAGGGTCGGCCGGGGAGCTGTTTTTT. It encodes CASSPTGSAGELFF.

The table lists this clonotype with many counts. The gene calls are TRBV5-1 and TRBJ2-2; tentative D call: TRBD1 (6 bases). V lost 1 base, J lost 1 base, and 14 bases lay in between. In germline, CDR1 is SGHRS, CDR2 YFSETQ. The CDR3 has 17 residues. Written as DNA, the CDR3 is TGCGCCAGCAGCTTGTTCCCGGACAGTAAGAACACCGGGGAGCTGTTTTTT. Residues: CASSLFPDSKNTGELFF.

This clonotype was seen only a few times. The genes are TRBV5-1 and TRBJ2-4; D perhaps matches TRBD1 (5 bases). The CDR3 is 19 amino acids. In germline, CDR1 is SGHRS, CDR2 YFSETQ. V lost 4 bases and J lost 2, with 25 bases in between. CDR3 sequence: CASSPGRILDPRPKNIQYF. Here the CDR3 DNA reads TGCGCCAGCAGCCCAGGGCGGATACTTGACCCTCGACCCAAAAACATTCAGTACTTC.

This clonotype has just a few counts. The J gene is TRBJ2-7, the V gene TRBV29-1; 12 bases align to TRBD1. The junction had 7 bases not matched to a gene; V was cut back by 7 bases and J by 6 bases. CDR1 is SQVTM, CDR2 ANQGSEA, per germline. The CDR3 extends over 13 amino acids. CDR3 DNA sequence: TGCAGCGCCAGGGACAGGGGGCTGGGCGAGCAGTACTTC. It specifies CSARDRGLGEQYF.

The J gene is TRBJ2-2, the V gene TRBV9; TRBD1 matches at 7 bases. The ends lost 0 bases at V and 2 bases at J; junction bases unmatched: 10. CDR3 length: 18 residues. Per the germline V gene, CDR1 is SGDLS and CDR2 is YYNGEE. Written as DNA, the CDR3 is TGTGCCAGCAGCGTAGGCGAGGGACAGAAAGGAAACACCGGGGAGCTGTTTTTT. This encodes CASSVGEGQKGNTGELFF.

The table lists this clonotype with a few counts. The rearrangement links TRBV5-6 to TRBJ2-1, with D uncertain. With 4 bases removed from V and 4 bases from J, the gap between germline ends came to 9 bases. The CDR3 loop spans 13 amino acids. Germline assignment: CDR1 SGHDT and CDR2 YYEEEE. CDR3 bases: TGTGCCAGCAGCGGAGACTGGTACAATGAGCAGTTCTTC. It codes for CASSGDWYNEQFF.

This clonotype was counted at least ten times. One end of the junction is discordant with germline, which a read error may explain. This CDR3 reads CASRRTESSYNEQFF. The CDR3, as DNA: TGTGCGAGCAGGAGAACGGAGAGCTCCTACAATGAGCAGTTCTTC. The chain couples TRBV4-2 to TRBJ2-1; D unclear. This CDR3 comprises 15 residues. Germline CDR1 and CDR2: LGHNA and YNFKEQ.

The chain couples TRBV12-3 or TRBV12-4 to TRBJ2-3; 8 bases are shared with TRBD1. V lost 2 bases, J lost 4 bases, and 2 bases stayed unmatched. The CDR3 loop spans 14 amino acids. CDR3 sequence reads: CASSLQGAADTQYF. The DNA of the CDR3 is TGTGCCAGCAGTTTACAGGGGGCCGCAGATACGCAGTATTTT.

This clonotype is a singleton in its sample. In nucleotides, the CDR3 is TGTGCCAGCAGCCGACGGGGGGACACAAGATACACAGATACGCAGTATTTT. Translating gives CASSRRGDTRYTDTQYF. The chain uses TRBV11-2 and TRBJ2-3; maybe TRBD2 (7 bases). CDR1 is SGHAT, CDR2 FQNNGV, per germline. V lost 5 bases and J 2 bases, leaving 20 bases between the germline ends. The CDR3 consists of 17 residues.

This clonotype was seen a handful of times. The CDR3 nucleotides are TGTGCCACTATGGACAGTAGCTCTGGGGCCAACGTCCTGACTTTC. It yields the protein CATMDSSSGANVLTF. This chain links TRBV24-1 with TRBJ2-6, with D perhaps matching TRBD1 (6 bases). The CDR3 length is 15 residues. Germline values: CDR1 KGHDR, CDR2 SFDVKD. V lost 10 bases to trimming and J lost 0 bases, with 12 bases between them.

The gene calls are TRBV20-1 and TRBJ2-1, with 8 nucleotides matching TRBD2. Germline loops: CDR1 DFQATT, CDR2 SNEGSKA (reference sequence). Trimming cost V 5 bases and J 5 bases; bases outside gene matches: 11. CDR3 size: 15 residues. CDR3 nucleotide sequence: TGCAGTGCTTCCTCAGCGGGAGAAAGGCACAATGAGCAGTTCTTC. Amino acids: CSASSAGERHNEQFF.

V is TRBV7-3 and J is TRBJ1-1, with no clear D. This CDR3 spans 14 amino acids. Germline V gene sequence: CDR1 SGHTA, CDR2 FQGTGA. The germline V and J ends were trimmed by 5 bases and 3 bases, with 13 bases remaining between them. The CDR3 DNA reads as TGTGCCAGCAGCCCCCGATGTGGGTACACTGAAGCTTTCTTT. Protein sequence: CASSPRCGYTEAFF.